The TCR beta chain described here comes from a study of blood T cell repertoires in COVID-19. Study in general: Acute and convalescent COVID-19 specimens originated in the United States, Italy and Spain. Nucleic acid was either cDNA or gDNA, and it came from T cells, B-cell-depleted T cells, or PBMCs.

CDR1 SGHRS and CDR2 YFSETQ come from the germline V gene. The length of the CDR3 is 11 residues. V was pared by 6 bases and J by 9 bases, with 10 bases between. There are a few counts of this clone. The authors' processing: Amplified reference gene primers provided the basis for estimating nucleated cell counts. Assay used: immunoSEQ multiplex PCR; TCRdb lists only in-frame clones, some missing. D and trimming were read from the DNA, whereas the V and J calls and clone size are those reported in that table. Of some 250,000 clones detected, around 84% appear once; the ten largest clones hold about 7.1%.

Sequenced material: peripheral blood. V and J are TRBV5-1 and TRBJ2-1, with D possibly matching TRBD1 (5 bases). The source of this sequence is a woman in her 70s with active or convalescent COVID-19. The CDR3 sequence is CASKQESEQFF. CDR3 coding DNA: TGCGCCAGCAAACAGGAGTCTGAGCAGTTCTTC.